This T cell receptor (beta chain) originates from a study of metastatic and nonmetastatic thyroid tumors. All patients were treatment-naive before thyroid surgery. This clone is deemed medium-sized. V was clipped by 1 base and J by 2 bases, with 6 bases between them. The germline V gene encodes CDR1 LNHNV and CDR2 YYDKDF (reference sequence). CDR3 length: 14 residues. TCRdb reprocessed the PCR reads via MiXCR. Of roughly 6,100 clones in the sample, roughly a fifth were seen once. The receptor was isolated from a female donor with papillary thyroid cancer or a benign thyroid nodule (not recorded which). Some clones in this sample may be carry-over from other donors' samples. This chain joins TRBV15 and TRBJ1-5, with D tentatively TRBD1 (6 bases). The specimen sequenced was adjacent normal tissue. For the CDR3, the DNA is TGTGCCACCAGCAGAGCAGGGGGCAATCAGCCCCAGCATTTT. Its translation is CATSRAGGNQPQHF.